Listed below are T cell receptor beta chains from one sample, sequenced in a study of T cells after yellow fever vaccination. TCRdb processed the 5' RACE reads anew with MiXCR; each CDR3 protein has one entry. The sample consists of 20,000 to 30,000 distinct CDR3 sequences, about 5.5% of them appearing once. This sample comprised PBMCs, either bulk or a sorted T-cell subset (CD4+, CD8+, memory, or dextramer-sorted; not recorded which), obtained 15 days after the yellow fever booster vaccination. Receptors were obtained from a man in his thirties or forties who received the YFV17D yellow fever vaccine. Both conserved end residues are part of each CDR3. The order of the fields is clone size, D gene, J gene, V gene, CDR3 protein, CDR3 DNA. D genes are given only for firm matches. The size field is filled for only some rows; it gives once, few, many or a size class.

size: many
D: NA
J: TRBJ2-3
V: TRBV5-1
CDR3: CASSGGLSTDTQYF
DNA: TGCGCCAGCAGTGGCGGACTGAGCACAGATACGCAGTATTTT

size: many
D: TRBD1
J: TRBJ1-2
V: TRBV11-2
CDR3: CASSQATGEFGYTF
DNA: TGTGCCAGCAGCCAGGCGACAGGGGAATTCGGCTACACCTTC

size: many
D: NA
J: TRBJ2-3
V: TRBV7-2
CDR3: CASRARAVGTDTQYF
DNA: TGTGCCAGCCGCGCACGGGCCGTTGGCACAGATACGCAGTATTTT

size: NA
D: TRBD2
J: TRBJ2-5
V: TRBV7-2
CDR3: CASSRSGRGETQYF
DNA: TGTGCCAGCAGCCGTAGCGGGAGAGGAGAGACCCAGTACTTC

size: many
D: TRBD2
J: TRBJ2-3
V: TRBV29-1
CDR3: CSVVGLAGGGGNTDTQYF
DNA: TGCAGCGTCGTCGGACTAGCGGGAGGGGGGGGAAACACAGATACGCAGTATTTT

size: many
D: NA
J: TRBJ1-1
V: TRBV7-2
CDR3: CASSFHGMNTEAFF
DNA: TGTGCCAGCAGCTTCCACGGGATGAACACTGAAGCTTTCTTT

size: many
D: NA
J: TRBJ2-2
V: TRBV12-3/TRBV12-4
CDR3: CASSLGGRFGELFF
DNA: TGTGCCAGCAGTTTGGGGGGGCGCTTCGGGGAGCTGTTTTTT

size: many
D: TRBD1
J: TRBJ1-2
V: TRBV27
CDR3: CASSSLGQGHNYGYTF
DNA: TGTGCCAGCAGTTCCCTCGGACAGGGACATAACTATGGCTACACCTTC

size: medium-sized
D: NA
J: TRBJ2-1
V: TRBV7-2
CDR3: CASSLQQYEQFF
DNA: TGTGCCAGCAGCTTACAGCAGTATGAGCAGTTCTTC

size: many
D: TRBD1
J: TRBJ2-7
V: TRBV7-2
CDR3: CASSFTTGGPHEQYF
DNA: TGTGCCAGCAGCTTTACGACAGGGGGCCCTCACGAGCAGTACTTC